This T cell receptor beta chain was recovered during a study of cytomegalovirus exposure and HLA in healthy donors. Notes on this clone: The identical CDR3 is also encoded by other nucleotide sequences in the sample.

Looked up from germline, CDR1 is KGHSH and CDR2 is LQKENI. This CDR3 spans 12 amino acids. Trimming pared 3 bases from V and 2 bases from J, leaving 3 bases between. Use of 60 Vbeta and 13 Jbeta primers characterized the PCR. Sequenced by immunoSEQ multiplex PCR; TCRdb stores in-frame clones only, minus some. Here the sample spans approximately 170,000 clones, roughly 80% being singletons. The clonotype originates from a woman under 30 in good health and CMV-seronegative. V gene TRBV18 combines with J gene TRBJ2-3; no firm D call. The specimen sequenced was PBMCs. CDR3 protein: CASSPSTDTQYF. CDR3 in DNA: TGTGCCAGCTCACCCTCCACAGATACGCAGTATTTT.